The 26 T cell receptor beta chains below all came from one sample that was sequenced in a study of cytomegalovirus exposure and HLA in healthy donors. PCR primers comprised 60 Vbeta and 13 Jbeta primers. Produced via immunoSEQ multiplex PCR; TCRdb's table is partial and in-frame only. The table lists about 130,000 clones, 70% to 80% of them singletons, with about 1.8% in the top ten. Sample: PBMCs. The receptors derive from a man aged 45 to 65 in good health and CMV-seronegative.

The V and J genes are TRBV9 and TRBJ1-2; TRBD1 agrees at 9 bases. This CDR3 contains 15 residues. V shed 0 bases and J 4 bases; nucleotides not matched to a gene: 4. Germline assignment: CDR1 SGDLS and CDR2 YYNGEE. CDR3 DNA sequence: TGTGCCAGCAGCGTAGAGGGACAGGGCACCTATGGCTACACCTTC. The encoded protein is CASSVEGQGTYGYTF.

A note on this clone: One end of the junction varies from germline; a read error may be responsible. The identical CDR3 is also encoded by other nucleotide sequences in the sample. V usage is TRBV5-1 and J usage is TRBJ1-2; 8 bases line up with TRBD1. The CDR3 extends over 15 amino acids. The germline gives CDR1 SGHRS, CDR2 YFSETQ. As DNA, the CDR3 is TGCGCCAGTAGCTTGTCCAGGGGGCCTAACTATGGCTACACCTTC. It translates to CASSLSRGPNYGYTF.

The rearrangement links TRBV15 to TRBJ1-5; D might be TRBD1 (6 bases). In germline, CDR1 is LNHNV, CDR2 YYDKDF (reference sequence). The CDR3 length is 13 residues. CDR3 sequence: CTTSAGANQPQHF. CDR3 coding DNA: TGTACAACCTCCGCAGGGGCCAATCAGCCCCAGCATTTT. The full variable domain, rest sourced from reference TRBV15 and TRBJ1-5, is DAMVIQNPRYQVTQFGKPVTLSCSQTLNHNVMYWYQQKSSQAPKLLFHYYDKDFNNEADTPDNFQSRRPNTSFCFLDIRSPGLGDTAMYLCTTSAGANQPQHFGDGTRLSIL.

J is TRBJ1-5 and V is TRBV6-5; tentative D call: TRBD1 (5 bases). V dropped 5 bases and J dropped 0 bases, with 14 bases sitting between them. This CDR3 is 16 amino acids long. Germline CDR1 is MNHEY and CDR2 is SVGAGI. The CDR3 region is CASSNLGGDSNQPQHF. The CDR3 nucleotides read TGTGCCAGCAGTAACTTGGGGGGGGATAGCAATCAGCCCCAGCATTTT.

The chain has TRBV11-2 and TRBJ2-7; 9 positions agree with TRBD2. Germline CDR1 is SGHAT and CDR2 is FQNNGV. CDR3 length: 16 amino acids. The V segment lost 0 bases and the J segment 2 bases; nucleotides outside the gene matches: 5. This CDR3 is CASSLDTGGGAYEQYV. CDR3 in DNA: TGTGCCAGCAGCTTAGATACAGGCGGGGGGGCCTACGAGCAGTACGTC.

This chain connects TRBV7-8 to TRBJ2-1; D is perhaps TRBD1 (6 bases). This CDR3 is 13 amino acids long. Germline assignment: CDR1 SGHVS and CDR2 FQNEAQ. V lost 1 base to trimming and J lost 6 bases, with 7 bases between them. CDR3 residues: CASSLGTVNEQFF. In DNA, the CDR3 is TGTGCCAGCAGCTTAGGGACAGTCAATGAGCAGTTCTTC.

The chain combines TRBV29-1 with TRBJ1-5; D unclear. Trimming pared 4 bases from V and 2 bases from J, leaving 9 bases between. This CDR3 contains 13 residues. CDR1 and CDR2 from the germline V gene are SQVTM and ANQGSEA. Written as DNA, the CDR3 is TGCAGCGTTGTTTATGAGGGCAATCAGCCCCAGCATTTT. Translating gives CSVVYEGNQPQHF.

CDR3 sequence (DNA): TGTGCCAGCAGCTTAGGCCGCAGGATGGGGCTGGGTAAAAACACCATATATTTT. This encodes CASSLGRRMGLGKNTIYF. The rearrangement joins TRBV7-6 to TRBJ1-3, with D maybe TRBD1 (5 bases). The CDR3 loop spans 18 amino acids. Trimming removed 1 base at V and 6 bases at J, with 22 bases between. Germline V gives CDR1 SGHVS, CDR2 FNYEAQ.

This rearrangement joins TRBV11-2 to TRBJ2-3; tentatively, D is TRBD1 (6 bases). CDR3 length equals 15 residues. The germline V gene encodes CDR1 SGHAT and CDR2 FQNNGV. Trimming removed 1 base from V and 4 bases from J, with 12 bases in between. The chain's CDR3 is CASSLAGPGADTQYF. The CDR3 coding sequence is TGTGCCAGCAGCTTAGCAGGACCAGGGGCAGATACGCAGTATTTT.

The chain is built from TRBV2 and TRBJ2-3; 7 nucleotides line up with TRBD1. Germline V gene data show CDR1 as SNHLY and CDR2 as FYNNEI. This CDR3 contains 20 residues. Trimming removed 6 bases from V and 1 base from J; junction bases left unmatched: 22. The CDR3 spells CASRPRTGWGPEMGTDTQYF. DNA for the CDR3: TGTGCCAGCAGACCACGGACAGGATGGGGACCTGAGATGGGCACAGATACGCAGTATTTT.

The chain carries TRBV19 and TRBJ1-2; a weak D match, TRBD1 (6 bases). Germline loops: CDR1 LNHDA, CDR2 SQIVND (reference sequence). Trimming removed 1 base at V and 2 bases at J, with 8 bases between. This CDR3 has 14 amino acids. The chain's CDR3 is CASSIGQENYGYTF. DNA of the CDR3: TGTGCCAGTAGTATAGGACAGGAGAACTATGGCTACACCTTC. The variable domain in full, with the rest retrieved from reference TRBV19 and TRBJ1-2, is DGGITQSPKYLFRKEGQNVTLSCEQNLNHDAMYWYRQDPGQGLRLIYYSQIVNDFQKGDIAEGYSVSREKKESFPLTVTSAQKNPTAFYLCASSIGQENYGYTFGSGTRLTVV.

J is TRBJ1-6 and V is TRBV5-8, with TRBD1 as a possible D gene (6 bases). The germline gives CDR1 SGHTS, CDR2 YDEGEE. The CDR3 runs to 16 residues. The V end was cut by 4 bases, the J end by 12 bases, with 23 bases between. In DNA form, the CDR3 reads TGTGCCAGCAGCCCACCAACAGGGTGGGATTCTGGACCCCTCCACTTT. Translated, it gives CASSPPTGWDSGPLHF. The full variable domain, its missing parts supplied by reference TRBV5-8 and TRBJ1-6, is EAGVTQSPTHLIKTRGQQATLRCSPISGHTSVYWYQQALGLGLQFLLWYDEGEERNRGNFPPRFSGRQFPNYSSELNVNALELEDSALYLCASSPPTGWDSGPLHFGNGTRLTVT.

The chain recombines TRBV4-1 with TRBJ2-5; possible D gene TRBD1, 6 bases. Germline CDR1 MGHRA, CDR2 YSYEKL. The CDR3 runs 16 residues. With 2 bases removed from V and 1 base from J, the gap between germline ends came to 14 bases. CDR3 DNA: TGCGCCAGCAGCCAAACGCCCTACAGGGCCCAAGAGACCCAGTACTTC. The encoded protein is CASSQTPYRAQETQYF.

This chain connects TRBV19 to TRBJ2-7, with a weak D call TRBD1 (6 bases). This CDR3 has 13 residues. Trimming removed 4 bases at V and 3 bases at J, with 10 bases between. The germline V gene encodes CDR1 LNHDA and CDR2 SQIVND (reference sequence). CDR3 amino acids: CASSTDRGYEQYF. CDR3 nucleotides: TGTGCCAGTAGTACGGACAGAGGCTACGAGCAGTACTTC.

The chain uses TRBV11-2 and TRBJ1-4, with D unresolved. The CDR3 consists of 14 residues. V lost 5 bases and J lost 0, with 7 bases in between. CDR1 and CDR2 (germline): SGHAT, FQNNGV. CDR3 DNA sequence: TGTGCCAGCAGCCTAATTACAACTAATGAAAAACTGTTTTTT. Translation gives CASSLITTNEKLFF.

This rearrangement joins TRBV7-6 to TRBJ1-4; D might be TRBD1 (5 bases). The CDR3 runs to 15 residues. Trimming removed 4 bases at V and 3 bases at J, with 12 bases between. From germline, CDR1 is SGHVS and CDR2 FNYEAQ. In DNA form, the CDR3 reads TGTGCCAGCAGCTCATCAGGGTGGTCTAATGAAAAACTGTTTTTT. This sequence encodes CASSSSGWSNEKLFF.

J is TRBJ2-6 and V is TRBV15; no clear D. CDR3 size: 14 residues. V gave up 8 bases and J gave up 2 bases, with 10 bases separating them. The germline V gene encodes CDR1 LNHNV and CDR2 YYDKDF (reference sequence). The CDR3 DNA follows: TGTGCCACCTTAGAGCTAGCTGGGGCCAACGTCCTGACTTTC. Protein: CATLELAGANVLTF.

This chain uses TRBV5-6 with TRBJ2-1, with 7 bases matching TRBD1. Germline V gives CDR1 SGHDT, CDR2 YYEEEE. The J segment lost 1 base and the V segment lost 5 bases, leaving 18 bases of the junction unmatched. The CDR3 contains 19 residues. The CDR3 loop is CASSLITKTGRFSYNEQFF. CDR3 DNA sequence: TGTGCCAGCAGTCTGATTACCAAGACAGGGCGATTTTCCTACAATGAGCAGTTCTTC.

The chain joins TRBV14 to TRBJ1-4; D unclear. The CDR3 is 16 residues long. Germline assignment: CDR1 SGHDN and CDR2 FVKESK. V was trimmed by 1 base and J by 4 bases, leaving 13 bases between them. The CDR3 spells CASSQVRTRGNEKLFF. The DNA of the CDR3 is TGTGCCAGCAGCCAAGTGAGGACCCGGGGTAATGAAAAACTGTTTTTT.

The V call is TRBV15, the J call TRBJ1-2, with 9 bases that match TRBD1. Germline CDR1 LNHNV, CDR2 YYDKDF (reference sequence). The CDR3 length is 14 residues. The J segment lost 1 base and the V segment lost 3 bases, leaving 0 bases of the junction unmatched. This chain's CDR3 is CATSRDRGNYGYTF. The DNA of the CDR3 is TGTGCCACCAGCAGGGACAGGGGTAACTATGGCTACACCTTC.

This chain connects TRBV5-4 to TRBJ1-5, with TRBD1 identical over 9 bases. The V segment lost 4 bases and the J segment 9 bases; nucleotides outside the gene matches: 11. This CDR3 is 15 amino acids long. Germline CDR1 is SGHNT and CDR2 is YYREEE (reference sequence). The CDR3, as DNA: TGTGCCAGCAGCCTTAACGGGGGACAGGGAGGGCCCCAGCATTTT. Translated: CASSLNGGQGGPQHF.

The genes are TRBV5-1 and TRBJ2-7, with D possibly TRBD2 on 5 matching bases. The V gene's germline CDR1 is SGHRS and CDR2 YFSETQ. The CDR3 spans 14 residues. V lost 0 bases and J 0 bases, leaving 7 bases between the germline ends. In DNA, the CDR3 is TGCGCCAGCAGCTTGGGAGGGCGCTCCTACGAGCAGTACTTC. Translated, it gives CASSLGGRSYEQYF.

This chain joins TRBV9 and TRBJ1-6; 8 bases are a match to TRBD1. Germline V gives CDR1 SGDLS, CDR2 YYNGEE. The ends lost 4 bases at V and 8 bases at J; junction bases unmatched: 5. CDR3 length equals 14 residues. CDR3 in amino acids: CASSQGQGYSPLHF. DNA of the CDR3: TGTGCCAGCAGCCAAGGACAGGGCTATTCACCCCTCCACTTT.

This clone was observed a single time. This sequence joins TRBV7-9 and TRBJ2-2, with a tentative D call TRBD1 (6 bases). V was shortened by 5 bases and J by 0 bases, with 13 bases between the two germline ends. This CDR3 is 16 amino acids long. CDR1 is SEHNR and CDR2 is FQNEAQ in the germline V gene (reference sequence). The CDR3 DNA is TGTGCCAGCAGCCGGCCGACAGGAGCGAACACCGGGGAGCTGTTTTTT. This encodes CASSRPTGANTGELFF.

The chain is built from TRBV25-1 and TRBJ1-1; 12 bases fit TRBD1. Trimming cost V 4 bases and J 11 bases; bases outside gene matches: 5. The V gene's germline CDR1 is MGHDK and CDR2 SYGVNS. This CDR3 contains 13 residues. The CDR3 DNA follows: TGTGCCAGCAGTGGGGGACAGGGGGCTTTGGCTTTCTTT. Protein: CASSGGQGALAFF.

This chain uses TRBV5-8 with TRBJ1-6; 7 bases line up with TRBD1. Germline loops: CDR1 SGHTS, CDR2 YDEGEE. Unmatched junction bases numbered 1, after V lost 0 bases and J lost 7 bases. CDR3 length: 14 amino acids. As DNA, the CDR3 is TGTGCCAGCAGCTTGGTGACAGGGAATTCACCCCTCCACTTT. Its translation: CASSLVTGNSPLHF.